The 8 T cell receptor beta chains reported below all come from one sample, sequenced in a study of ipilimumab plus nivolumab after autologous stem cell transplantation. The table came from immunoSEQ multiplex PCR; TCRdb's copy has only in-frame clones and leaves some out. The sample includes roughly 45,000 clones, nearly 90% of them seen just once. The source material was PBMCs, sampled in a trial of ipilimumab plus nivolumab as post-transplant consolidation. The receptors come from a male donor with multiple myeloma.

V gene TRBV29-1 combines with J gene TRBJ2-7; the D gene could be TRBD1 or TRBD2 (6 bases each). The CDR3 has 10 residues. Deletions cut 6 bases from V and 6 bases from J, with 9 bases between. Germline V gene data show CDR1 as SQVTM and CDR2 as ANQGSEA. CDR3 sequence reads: CSVGGTEQYF. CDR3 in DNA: TGCAGCGTAGGGGGGACCGAGCAGTACTTC.

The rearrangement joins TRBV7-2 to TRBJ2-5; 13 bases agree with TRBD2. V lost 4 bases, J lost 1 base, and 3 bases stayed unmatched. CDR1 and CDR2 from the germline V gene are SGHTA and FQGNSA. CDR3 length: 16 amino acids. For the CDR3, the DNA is TGTGCCAGCAGCTCTCGACTAGCGGGGGGCCAAGAGACCCAGTACTTC. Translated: CASSSRLAGGQETQYF.

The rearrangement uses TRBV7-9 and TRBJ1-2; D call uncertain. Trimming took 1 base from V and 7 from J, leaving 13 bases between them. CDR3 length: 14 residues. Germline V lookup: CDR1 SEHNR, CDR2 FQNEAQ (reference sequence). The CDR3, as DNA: TGTGCCAGCAGCTTAGATGCGGGGATGGGTGGCTACACCTTC. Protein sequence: CASSLDAGMGGYTF.

CDR3 residues: CASRPRLGESTGELFF. CDR3 nucleotides: TGTGCCAGCCGACCCCGCTTAGGGGAATCCACCGGGGAGCTGTTTTTT. The chain couples TRBV6-6 to TRBJ2-2; D perhaps matches TRBD1 (5 bases). The CDR3 has 16 amino acids. The germline V and J ends were trimmed by 8 bases and 4 bases, with 20 bases remaining between them. CDR1 is MNHNY, CDR2 SVGAGI, per germline (reference sequence).

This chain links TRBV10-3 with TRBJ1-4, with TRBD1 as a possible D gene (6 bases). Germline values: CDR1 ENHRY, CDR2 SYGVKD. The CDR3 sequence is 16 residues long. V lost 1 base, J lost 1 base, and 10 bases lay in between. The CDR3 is CAISEFGGLTNEKLFF. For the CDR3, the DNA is TGTGCCATCAGTGAGTTTGGGGGCTTAACTAATGAAAAACTGTTTTTT.

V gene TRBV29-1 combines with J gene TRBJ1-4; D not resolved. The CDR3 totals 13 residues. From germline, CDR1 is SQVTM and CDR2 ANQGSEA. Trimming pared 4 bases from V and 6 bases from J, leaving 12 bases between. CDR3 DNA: TGCAGCGTTGTATCGGGAGGAGATGAAAAACTGTTTTTT. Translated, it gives CSVVSGGDEKLFF.

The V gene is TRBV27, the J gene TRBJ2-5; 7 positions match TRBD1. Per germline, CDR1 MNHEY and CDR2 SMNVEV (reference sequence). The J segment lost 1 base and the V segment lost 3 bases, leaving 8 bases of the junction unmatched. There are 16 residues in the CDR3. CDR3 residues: CASSFRQGTIQETQYF. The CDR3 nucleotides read TGTGCCAGCAGTTTTCGACAGGGAACTATCCAAGAGACCCAGTACTTC.

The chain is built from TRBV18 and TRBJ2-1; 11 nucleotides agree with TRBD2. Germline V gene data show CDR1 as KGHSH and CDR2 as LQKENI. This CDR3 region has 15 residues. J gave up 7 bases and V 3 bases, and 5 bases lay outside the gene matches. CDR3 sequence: CASSPGLAGGNEQFF. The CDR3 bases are TGTGCCAGCTCACCGGGTCTAGCGGGGGGTAATGAGCAGTTCTTC.